This paragraph covers one TCR beta chain sequence. This entry is derived from a study of blood T cell repertoires in COVID-19. For the study at large: Researchers got acute and convalescent COVID-19 samples from the United States, Italy and Spain.

The protocol was immunoSEQ multiplex PCR, while the TCRdb copy is restricted to in-frame clones and leaves out a portion. The sample gives about 88,000 clones, 90% of which show up once; approximately 7% is in the top ten. Germline V gene sequence: CDR1 SEHNR, CDR2 FQNEAQ (reference sequence). V was cut by 4 bases and J by 0 bases, with 10 bases left in between. The CDR3 has 14 amino acids. This receptor was obtained from a young man with COVID-19, enrolled during active disease. V usage is TRBV7-9 and J usage is TRBJ2-7; D possibly corresponds to TRBD2 (5 bases). Input material: peripheral blood. CDR3 bases: TGTGCCAGCAGCTCTAGCACGCACTCCTACGAGCAGTACTTC. Protein sequence: CASSSSTHSYEQYF.